This T cell receptor beta chain was found in a study of blood T cells in healthy people across ages. Study-level points and caveats: Those diversity estimates obtained from one million T cells were thought to be underestimates. The study found TCR beta diversity correlated strongly with naive T cell percentage.

Peripheral blood from each donor was collected in a volume of approximately 9.2 milliliters. Germline V lookup: CDR1 MDHEN, CDR2 SYDVKM. V lost 7 bases and J lost 6, with 8 bases in between. CDR3 length: 11 amino acids. This clonotype was observed a handful of times. The antigen remains undetermined. Alongside a J-beta primer mix, a sample-barcoded 5' primer served in a second PCR lasting roughly 7 to 12 cycles. TCRdb analysed the 5' RACE reads with MiXCR anew, one entry per CDR3 protein. The data contain approximately 2,000,000 distinct CDR3 sequences, roughly two fifths of them singletons. This receptor was identified in a human donor in good health. The sample consisted of blood. The genes are TRBV28 and TRBJ2-3; D unresolved. The CDR3 nucleotides read TGTGCCAGCAAGTCGTGGGATACGCAGTATTTT. Amino acid sequence: CASKSWDTQYF.